This entry features one TCR beta chain sequence. Its antigen is undetermined. The data originate from a study of response to subunit inactivated influenza vaccine. Study results and limitations: Authors suggested each seasonal influenza vaccination recruits few new T cells.

TCRdb itself ran the RT-PCR reads through MiXCR, one entry per CDR3 protein. The repertoire holds approximately 530,000 distinct CDR3 sequences, with less than 7.5% as singletons. The sequence derives from a man between 45 and 75 years old who received an inactivated influenza vaccine. Sequenced material: PBMCs from blood, taken around 2 years after vaccination.

CDR3 sequence: CASSSLSGLEAFF. In nucleotides, the CDR3 is TGTGCCAGCAGTTCCCTATCGGGGCTCGAAGCTTTCTTT. The chain uses TRBV2 and TRBJ1-1; D might be TRBD1 (5 bases). The ends were cut back, 5 bases at V and 8 bases at J, with 15 bases in the middle. The CDR3 is 13 amino acids. Germline V gives CDR1 SNHLY, CDR2 FYNNEI.